A selection of T cell receptor beta chains follows, all from one sample in a study of STAT5B mutations in CD4+ large granular lymphocyte leukemia. The protocol was immunoSEQ multiplex PCR, while the TCRdb copy is restricted to in-frame clones and leaves out a portion. There are 45,000 or so clones in the sample; approximately 86% occur only once, and about 3% lies in the top ten. Sequenced material: CD4+ T cells from blood buffy coats. The receptor set was obtained from a human donor in good health. Both conserved end residues are part of each CDR3. Fields, in order: V gene, J gene, clone size, D gene, CDR3 DNA, CDR3 protein. A D gene is named only where the DNA matches it firmly. A clone size is listed for some rows: how often the clone was seen (once, few, many), or a class if it is expanded.

TRBV11-3,TRBJ2-1,-,TRBD2,TGTGCCAGCAGCTTAGGACTAGCGGGGGGGAATGAGCAGTTCTTC,CASSLGLAGGNEQFF
TRBV6-1,TRBJ2-1,few,TRBD2,TGTGCCAGCAGTGAAACCTTACTAGCGGGAGGGAATGAGCAGTTCTTC,CASSETLLAGGNEQFF
TRBV11-3,TRBJ2-1,-,-,TGTGCCAGCAGCGCGACCATGAAAGACAATGAGCAGTTCTTC,CASSATMKDNEQFF
TRBV5-1,TRBJ1-1,-,-,TGCGCCAGCAGCCGTACCGATTACACTGAAGCTTTCTTT,CASSRTDYTEAFF
TRBV7-3,TRBJ2-1,-,TRBD2,TGTGCCAGCAGCCTCCGTGGGACTAGCGTCTCCTACAATGAGCAGTTCTTC,CASSLRGTSVSYNEQFF
TRBV5-1,TRBJ2-5,-,-,TGCGCCAGCAGCTTTGCCGCTGATGGAGGGAGGCAAGAGACCCAGTACTTC,CASSFAADGGRQETQYF
TRBV5-1,TRBJ1-4,-,TRBD1,TGCGCCAGCAGCAATGGACAGGGGGCGGGAACCATAAGTGAAAAACTGTTTTTT,CASSNGQGAGTISEKLFF
TRBV18,TRBJ2-1,-,-,TGTGCCAGCTCACCACAACGGGACGCAAACAATGAGCAGTTCTTC,CASSPQRDANNEQFF
TRBV5-1,TRBJ2-7,-,-,TGCGCCAGCAGCCTCCGCACAGGGAAGGGCGAGCAGTACTTC,CASSLRTGKGEQYF
TRBV5-1,TRBJ2-2,-,-,TGCGCCAGCAGCTATACAGACTCCCTGAACACCGGGGAGCTGTTTTTT,CASSYTDSLNTGELFF
TRBV5-4,TRBJ2-1,-,-,TGTGCCAGCAGCTTGGACGAGACTAGGAGGTCGATAGGGTTCTTC,CASSLDETRRSIGFF
TRBV18,TRBJ2-7,once,TRBD1,TGTGCCAGCTCACCACCCTACAGGGGGCTTAAGAACGAGCAGTACTTC,CASSPPYRGLKNEQYF
TRBV30,TRBJ1-1,-,-,TGTGCCGGGGGCCTCAACACTGAAGCTTTCTTT,CAGGLNTEAFF
TRBV27,TRBJ1-2,-,-,TGTGCCAGCAGTTTCAACACAGCGTATGGCTACACCTTC,CASSFNTAYGYTF
TRBV2,TRBJ2-7,-,TRBD1,TGTGCCAGTGGTCACCGACAGGGGAACTCCTACGAGCAGTACTTC,CASGHRQGNSYEQYF
TRBV6-1,TRBJ2-1,-,-,TGTGCCAGCAGTGAGGTTGGCTCGGGTTCCTTCTACAATGAGCAGTTCTTC,CASSEVGSGSFYNEQFF
TRBV7-2,TRBJ2-5,-,-,TGTGCCAGCAGCTTAGGGGGGACAATACGGGAGACCCAGTACTTC,CASSLGGTIRETQYF
TRBV2,TRBJ1-5,few,-,TGTGCCAGCAGTGAAGCGTCGGGACTTCTGAATCAGCCCCAGCATTTT,CASSEASGLLNQPQHF
TRBV30,TRBJ1-4,-,-,TGTGCCTGGTGCGGGTCAACTAATGAAAAACTGTTTTTT,CAWCGSTNEKLFF
TRBV9,TRBJ2-1,-,-,TGTGCCAGCAGCCTTACGGGACAAGGGTCCTACAATGAGCAGTTCTTC,CASSLTGQGSYNEQFF
TRBV19,TRBJ1-1,few,TRBD1,TGTGCCAGTAGAGGACAGGGGGCAGCCCTTGAAGCTTTCTTT,CASRGQGAALEAFF
TRBV30,TRBJ1-3,-,-,TGTGCCTGGAGTGTAGGAAACACCATATATTTT,CAWSVGNTIYF
TRBV15,TRBJ2-3,-,-,TGTGCCACGGGAACTCTGGGCCTCAGCACAGATACGCAGTATTTT,CATGTLGLSTDTQYF
TRBV7-9,TRBJ1-2,-,TRBD1,TGTGCCAGCAGCTTTATATTTAACGACAGGGCGGCCTATGGCTACACCTTC,CASSFIFNDRAAYGYTF